This T cell receptor (beta chain) originates from a study of blood T cell repertoires in COVID-19. About the research overall: T cells, B-cell-depleted T cells, or PBMCs supplied cDNA or gDNA.

CDR3 length equals 13 residues. V dropped 9 bases and J dropped 8; count of bases not matched to a gene: 10. Germline CDR1 and CDR2: ENHRY and SYGVKD. This clone was seen just once. The assay was immunoSEQ multiplex PCR, and TCRdb's table has in-frame clones only and misses some. The sample has approximately 230,000 clones, around 85% seen once. This sequence was found in a woman aged 40 to 50 with active or convalescent COVID-19. The source material was peripheral blood. This chain joins TRBV10-3 and TRBJ1-2; 9 nucleotides line up with TRBD1. The CDR3: CAIGTGSMRGYTF. CDR3 nucleotides: TGTGCCATAGGGACAGGGTCAATGCGCGGCTACACCTTC.